Sequencing of this T cell receptor (beta chain) was carried out in a study of CD8 T cells in ankylosing spondylitis. Trimming left V 4 bases short and J 5 bases short, with 12 bases between. The CDR3 consists of 12 residues. Germline lookup yields CDR1 DFQATT and CDR2 SNEGSKA (reference sequence). It was by quantitative 5'-RACE with molecular barcodes that TCR beta libraries were made. Each CDR3 protein is one row after TCRdb ran MiXCR on the 5' RACE reads. The sample has roughly 470,000 distinct CDR3 sequences; 25% to 30% are singletons. With regard to this clonotype: Its antigen remains unknown.

General study results and limits: Within ankylosing spondylitis blood, a TCR beta motif made up of eight highly homologous variants appeared to be characteristic.

Sample: blood, either unsorted or a sorted T cell fraction (not recorded which). J is TRBJ2-7 and V is TRBV20-1; D gene uncertain. The clonotype was recovered from a male donor with ankylosing spondylitis. In nucleotides, the CDR3 is TGCAGTGCTATGGCTAGTTTCGACGAGCAGTACTTC. Translated, it gives CSAMASFDEQYF.